This T cell receptor (beta chain) was captured in a study of Graves' ophthalmopathy and Graves' hyperthyroidism. Study observations and caveats: Blood also contained most of the expanded thyroid clonotypes above 0.001 frequency.

This clonotype was counted a few times. Its antigen remains unknown. This clone may be a read error of a much larger clone one base away. Using RNA transcripts, the TCR beta CDR3 regions were amplified. A first-round RT-PCR used HTBI primers, followed by a second-round multiplex PCR. TCRdb called the multiplex PCR reads again in MiXCR, with one record for every CDR3 protein. The table records about 220,000 distinct CDR3 sequences, 20% to 25% of them present only once. The V gene end was trimmed by 7 bases and the J gene end by 7 bases; junction bases not matched to a gene: 5. Germline V gene sequence: CDR1 SEHNR, CDR2 FQNEAQ (reference sequence). This CDR3 has 12 residues.

The sample consisted of peripheral blood. This clonotype originated in a woman between 50 and 59 years old with Graves' ophthalmopathy. This chain connects TRBV7-9 to TRBJ2-5, with TRBD2 matching 8 bases. The CDR3 loop is CASKVGGGTQYF. The DNA for the CDR3 is TGTGCCAGCAAGGTCGGGGGGGGGACCCAGTACTTC.